The T cell receptor (beta chain) described here comes from a study of T cells after yellow fever vaccination. Study results and caveats: Post-booster reappearance was seen for most primary-vaccination clones (around 96% CD4, around 89% CD8). Peaking faster, on day 5 versus 15, the secondary response was nonetheless weaker. A small share of clonotypes appeared in both CD4 and CD8 compartments.

This clonotype was counted only a few times. Its antigen is undetermined. MiXCR was run by TCRdb on the 5' RACE reads, yielding one entry per CDR3 protein. The sample holds tens of thousands of distinct CDR3 sequences, roughly 7.4% seen once. The specimen comprised CD8+ T cells sorted from PBMCs, sampled around 16 days after the first yellow fever vaccination. The TCR was taken from a man aged 18 to 29 who received the YFV17D yellow fever vaccine.

The CDR3 region is CASSDSGTFNYGYTF. CDR3 coding DNA: TGTGCCAGCAGCGATTCCGGGACATTCAACTATGGCTACACCTTC. This chain joins TRBV5-4 and TRBJ1-2; tentatively, D is TRBD1 (6 bases). The germline V gene has CDR1 SGHNT and CDR2 YYREEE (reference sequence). Trimming removed 4 bases at V and 2 bases at J, with 15 bases between. The CDR3 covers 15 residues.